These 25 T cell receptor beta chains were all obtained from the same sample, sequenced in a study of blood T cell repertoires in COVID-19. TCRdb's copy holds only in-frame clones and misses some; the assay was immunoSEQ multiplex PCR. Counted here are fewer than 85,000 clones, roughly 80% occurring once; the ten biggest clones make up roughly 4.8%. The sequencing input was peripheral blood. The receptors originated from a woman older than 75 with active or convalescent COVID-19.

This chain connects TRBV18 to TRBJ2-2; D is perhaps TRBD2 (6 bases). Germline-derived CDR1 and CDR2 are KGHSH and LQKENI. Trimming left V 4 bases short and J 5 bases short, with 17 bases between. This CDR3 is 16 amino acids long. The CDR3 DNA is TGTGCCAGCTCACAAGACCGGGACTTCCTAACCGGGGAGCTGTTTTTT. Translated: CASSQDRDFLTGELFF.

The CDR3 region has the DNA TGTGCCAGCAGCTATCCCGGGACAGGCACAGATACGCAGTATTTT. Protein sequence: CASSYPGTGTDTQYF. V and J are TRBV7-9 and TRBJ2-3; 7 positions match TRBD1. The junction had 5 bases not matched to a gene; V was cut back by 4 bases and J by 1 base. This CDR3 is built from 15 residues. From germline, CDR1 is SEHNR and CDR2 FQNEAQ (reference sequence).

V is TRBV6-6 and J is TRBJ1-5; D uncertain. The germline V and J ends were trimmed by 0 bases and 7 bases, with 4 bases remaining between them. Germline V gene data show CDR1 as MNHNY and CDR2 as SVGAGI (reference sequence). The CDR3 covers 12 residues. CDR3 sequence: CASSYSEQPQHF. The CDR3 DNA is TGTGCCAGCAGTTACTCCGAGCAGCCCCAGCATTTT.

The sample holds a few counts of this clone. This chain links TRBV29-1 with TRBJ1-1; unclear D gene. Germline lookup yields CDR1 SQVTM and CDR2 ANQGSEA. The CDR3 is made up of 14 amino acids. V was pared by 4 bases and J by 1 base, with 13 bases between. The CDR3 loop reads CSVAGNGENTEAFF. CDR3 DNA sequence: TGCAGCGTTGCGGGAAATGGTGAGAACACTGAAGCTTTCTTT.

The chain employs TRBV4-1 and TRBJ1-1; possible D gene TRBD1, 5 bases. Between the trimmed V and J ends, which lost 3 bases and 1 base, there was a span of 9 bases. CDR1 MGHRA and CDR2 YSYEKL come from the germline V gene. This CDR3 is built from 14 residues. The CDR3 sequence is CASSQLTANTEAFF. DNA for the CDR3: TGCGCCAGCAGCCAGTTGACAGCGAACACTGAAGCTTTCTTT.

Here the CDR3 DNA reads TGTGCCAGCAGCCCCATGGGGGGTAGCAATCAGCCCCAGCATTTT. Its translation is CASSPMGGSNQPQHF. The J gene is TRBJ1-5, the V gene TRBV7-3; tentative D call: TRBD1 (5 bases). Germline V gives CDR1 SGHTA, CDR2 FQGTGA. The CDR3 extends over 15 amino acids. V was shortened by 5 bases and J by 0 bases, with 11 bases between the two germline ends.

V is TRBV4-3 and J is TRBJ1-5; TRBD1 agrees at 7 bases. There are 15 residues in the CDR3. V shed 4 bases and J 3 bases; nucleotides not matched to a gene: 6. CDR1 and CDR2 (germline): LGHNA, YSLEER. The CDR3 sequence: CASSPPGQYNQPQHF. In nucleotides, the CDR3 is TGCGCCAGCAGCCCCCCGGGACAGTACAATCAGCCCCAGCATTTT.

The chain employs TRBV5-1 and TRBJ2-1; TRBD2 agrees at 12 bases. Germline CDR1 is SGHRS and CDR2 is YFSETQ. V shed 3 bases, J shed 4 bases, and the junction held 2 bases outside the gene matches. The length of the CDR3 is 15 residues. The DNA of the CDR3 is TGCGCCAGCAGCTCTGGACTAGCGGGATACAATGAGCAGTTCTTC. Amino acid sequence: CASSSGLAGYNEQFF.

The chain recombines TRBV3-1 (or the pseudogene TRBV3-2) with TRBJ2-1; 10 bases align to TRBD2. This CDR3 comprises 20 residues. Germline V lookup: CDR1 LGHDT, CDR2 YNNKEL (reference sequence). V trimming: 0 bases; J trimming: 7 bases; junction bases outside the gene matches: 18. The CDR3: CASSQEVGTEKREGRNEQFF. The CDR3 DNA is TGTGCCAGCAGCCAAGAAGTGGGGACAGAGAAGCGGGAGGGCCGTAATGAGCAGTTCTTC.

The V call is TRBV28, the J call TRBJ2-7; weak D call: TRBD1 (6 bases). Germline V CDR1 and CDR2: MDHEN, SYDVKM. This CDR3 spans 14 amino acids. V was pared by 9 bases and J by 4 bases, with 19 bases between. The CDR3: CASSVNQGSYEQYF. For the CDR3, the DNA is TGTGCCAGTTCCGTAAACCAGGGGAGTTACGAGCAGTACTTC.

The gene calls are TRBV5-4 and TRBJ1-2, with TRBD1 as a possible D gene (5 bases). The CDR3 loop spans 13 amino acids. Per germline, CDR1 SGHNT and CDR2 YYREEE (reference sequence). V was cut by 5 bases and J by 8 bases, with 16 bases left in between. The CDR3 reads CASSFNRLGGYTF. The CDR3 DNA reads TGTGCCAGCAGTTTCAACAGGCTGGGCGGCTACACCTTC.

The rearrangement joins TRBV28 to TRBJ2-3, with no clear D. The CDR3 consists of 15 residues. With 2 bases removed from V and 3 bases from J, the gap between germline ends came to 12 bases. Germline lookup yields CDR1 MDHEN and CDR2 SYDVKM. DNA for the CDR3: TGTGCCAGCAGTTTAACCTCGCGGAGTACAGATACGCAGTATTTT. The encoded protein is CASSLTSRSTDTQYF.

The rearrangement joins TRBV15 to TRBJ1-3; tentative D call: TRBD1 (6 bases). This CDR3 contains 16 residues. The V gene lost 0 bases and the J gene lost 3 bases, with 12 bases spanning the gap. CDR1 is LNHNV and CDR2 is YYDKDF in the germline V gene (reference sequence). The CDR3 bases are TGTGCCACCAGCAGAGATACAGGGACGGGTGGAAACACCATATATTTT. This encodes CATSRDTGTGGNTIYF.

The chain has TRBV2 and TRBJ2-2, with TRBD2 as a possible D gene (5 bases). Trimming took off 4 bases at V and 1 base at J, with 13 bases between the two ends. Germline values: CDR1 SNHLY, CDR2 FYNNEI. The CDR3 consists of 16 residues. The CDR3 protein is CASSVLRTLNTGELFF. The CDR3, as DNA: TGTGCCAGCAGTGTTTTGAGGACTTTGAACACCGGGGAGCTGTTTTTT.

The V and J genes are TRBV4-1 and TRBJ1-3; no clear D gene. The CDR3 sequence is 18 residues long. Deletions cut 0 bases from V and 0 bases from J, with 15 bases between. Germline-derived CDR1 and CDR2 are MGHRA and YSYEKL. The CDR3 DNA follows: TGCGCCAGCAGCCAAGAACTGACACAGCTCCTCTCTGGAAACACCATATATTTT. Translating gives CASSQELTQLLSGNTIYF.

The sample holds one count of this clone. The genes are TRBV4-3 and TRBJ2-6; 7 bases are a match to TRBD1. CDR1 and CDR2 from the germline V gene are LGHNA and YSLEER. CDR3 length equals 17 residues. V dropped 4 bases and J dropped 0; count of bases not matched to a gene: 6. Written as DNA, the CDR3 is TGCGCCAGCAGCCCAGACAGGGTGTCCTCTGGGGCCAACGTCCTGACTTTC. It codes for CASSPDRVSSGANVLTF.

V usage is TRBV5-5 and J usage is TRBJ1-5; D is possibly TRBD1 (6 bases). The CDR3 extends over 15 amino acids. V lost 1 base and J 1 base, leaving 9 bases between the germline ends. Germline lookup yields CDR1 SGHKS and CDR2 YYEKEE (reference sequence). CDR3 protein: CASSLQGYSNQPQHF. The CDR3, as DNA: TGTGCCAGCAGCTTGCAGGGGTACAGCAATCAGCCCCAGCATTTT.

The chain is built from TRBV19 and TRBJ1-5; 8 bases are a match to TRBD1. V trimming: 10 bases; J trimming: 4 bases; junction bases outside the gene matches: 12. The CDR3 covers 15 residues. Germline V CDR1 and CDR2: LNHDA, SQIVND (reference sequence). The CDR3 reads CATRLSGGGNQPQHF. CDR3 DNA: TGTGCCACCCGCCTTTCAGGGGGCGGAAATCAGCCCCAGCATTTT.

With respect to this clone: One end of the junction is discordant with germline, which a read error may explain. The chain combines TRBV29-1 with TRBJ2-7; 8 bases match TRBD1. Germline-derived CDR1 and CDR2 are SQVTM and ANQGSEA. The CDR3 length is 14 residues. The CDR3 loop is CSVEAGTGSYEQYF. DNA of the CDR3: TGCAGCGTAGAAGCCGGGACAGGTTCCTACGAGCAGTACTTC.

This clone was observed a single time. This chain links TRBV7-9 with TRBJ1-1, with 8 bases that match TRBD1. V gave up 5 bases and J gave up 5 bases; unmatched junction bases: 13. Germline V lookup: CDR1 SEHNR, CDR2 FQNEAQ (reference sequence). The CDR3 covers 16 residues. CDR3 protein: CASSRGTGRLATEAFF. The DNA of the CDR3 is TGTGCCAGCAGCCGGGGGACAGGACGTCTAGCAACTGAAGCTTTCTTT.

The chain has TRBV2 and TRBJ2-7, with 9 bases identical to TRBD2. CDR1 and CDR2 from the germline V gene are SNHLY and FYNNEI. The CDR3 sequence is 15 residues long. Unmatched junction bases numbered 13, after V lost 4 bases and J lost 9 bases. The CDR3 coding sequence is TGTGCCAGCAGTGGACAGGGACTAGCCGCTCTGAGGCAGTACTTC. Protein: CASSGQGLAALRQYF.

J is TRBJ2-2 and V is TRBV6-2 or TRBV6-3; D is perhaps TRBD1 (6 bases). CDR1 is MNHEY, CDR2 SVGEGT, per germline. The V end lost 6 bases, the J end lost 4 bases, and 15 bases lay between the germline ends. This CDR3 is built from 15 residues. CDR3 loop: CASSYSGVVTGELFF. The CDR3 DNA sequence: TGTGCCAGCAGCTATTCAGGGGTAGTCACCGGGGAGCTGTTTTTT.

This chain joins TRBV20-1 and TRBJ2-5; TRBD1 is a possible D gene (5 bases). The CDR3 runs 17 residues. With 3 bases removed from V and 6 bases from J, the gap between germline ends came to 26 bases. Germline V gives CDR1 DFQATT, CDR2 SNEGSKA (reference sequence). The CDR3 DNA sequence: TGCAGTGCTAGTTACCCAGGGTTGGCCCTCTCCGTCCAGACCCAGTACTTC. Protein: CSASYPGLALSVQTQYF.

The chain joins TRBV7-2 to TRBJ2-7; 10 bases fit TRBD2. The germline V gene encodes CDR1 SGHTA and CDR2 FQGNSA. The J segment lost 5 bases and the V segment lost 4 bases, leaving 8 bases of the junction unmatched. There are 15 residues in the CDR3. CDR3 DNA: TGTGCCAGCAGCTCCCAGGCAGCGGGGGGGAACGAGCAGTACTTC. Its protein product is CASSSQAAGGNEQYF.

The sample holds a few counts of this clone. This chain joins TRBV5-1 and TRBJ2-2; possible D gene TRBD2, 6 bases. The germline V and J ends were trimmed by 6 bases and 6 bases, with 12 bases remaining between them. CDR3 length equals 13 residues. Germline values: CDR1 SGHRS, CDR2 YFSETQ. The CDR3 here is CASKGGEAGELFF. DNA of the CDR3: TGCGCCAGCAAGGGTGGGGAGGCCGGGGAGCTGTTTTTT.